Below, 26 T cell receptor beta chains from the same sample are listed, as sequenced in a study of blood T cell repertoires in COVID-19. Sequencing was performed with immunoSEQ multiplex PCR; in TCRdb, only in-frame clones are kept and a portion is missing. Here the sample spans about 100,000 clones, approximately 86% being singletons. The specimen was peripheral blood. The receptors derive from a woman in her sixties with acute or convalescent COVID-19.

The rearrangement links TRBV27 to TRBJ1-2, with 8 nucleotides matching TRBD1. This CDR3 region has 15 residues. Germline V lookup: CDR1 MNHEY, CDR2 SMNVEV (reference sequence). Trimming took 3 bases from V and 3 from J; bases not matched to a gene: 6. The CDR3 bases are TGTGCCAGCAGTTTCGGGGGACAGGCGTACTATGGCTACACCTTC. Amino acids: CASSFGGQAYYGYTF.

V and J are TRBV10-3 and TRBJ1-3, with D possibly matching TRBD1 (5 bases). This CDR3 has 15 amino acids. In germline, CDR1 is ENHRY, CDR2 SYGVKD. V gave up 4 bases and J gave up 0 bases, with 10 bases separating them. CDR3 loop: CAISVGLSSGNTIYF. The CDR3 bases are TGTGCCATCAGTGTGGGACTTAGCTCTGGAAACACCATATATTTT.

The V call is TRBV5-4, the J call TRBJ1-4; possibly TRBD1 for D (6 bases). Germline CDR1 is SGHNT and CDR2 is YYREEE (reference sequence). This CDR3 spans 14 amino acids. V was cut by 4 bases and J by 7 bases, with 14 bases left in between. The CDR3 reads CASSQRGLSEKLFF. CDR3 DNA sequence: TGTGCCAGCAGCCAGCGGGGGCTGAGTGAAAAACTGTTTTTT.

The chain links TRBV15 to TRBJ1-2, with 10 bases matching TRBD1. Looked up from germline, CDR1 is LNHNV and CDR2 is YYDKDF (reference sequence). The ends lost 4 bases at V and 6 bases at J; junction bases unmatched: 2. The CDR3 is 13 amino acids. Written as DNA, the CDR3 is TGTGCCACCAGCACCGGGACAGGGGATGGCTACACCTTC. Amino acids: CATSTGTGDGYTF.

The chain links TRBV10-3 to TRBJ2-2; 7 positions agree with TRBD2. From germline, CDR1 is ENHRY and CDR2 SYGVKD. V lost 6 bases, J lost 6 bases, and 4 bases stayed unmatched. The CDR3 totals 13 residues. In DNA form, the CDR3 reads TGTGCCATCAGATTTAGCGGGTCCGGGGAGCTGTTTTTT. Translation gives CAIRFSGSGELFF.

V and J are TRBV5-1 and TRBJ1-3, with 9 positions matching TRBD1. The CDR3 length is 17 residues. CDR1 is SGHRS and CDR2 is YFSETQ in the germline V gene. V lost 0 bases to trimming and J lost 2 bases; unmatched junction nucleotides: 6. DNA for the CDR3: TGCGCCAGCAGCTTGGGAACAGGGGGCAGCCCTGGAAACACCATATATTTT. Translating gives CASSLGTGGSPGNTIYF.

This chain uses TRBV7-2 with TRBJ1-5; D perhaps matches TRBD1 (5 bases). The CDR3 is made up of 16 amino acids. Trimming cost V 2 bases and J 0 bases, with 11 bases left between them. The germline V gene has CDR1 SGHTA and CDR2 FQGNSA. The CDR3: CASSLYGGYSNQPQHF. Written as DNA, the CDR3 is TGTGCCAGCAGCTTATATGGGGGGTATAGCAATCAGCCCCAGCATTTT.

V and J are TRBV28 and TRBJ1-2; D not certain. V was shortened by 3 bases and J by 8 bases, with 16 bases between the two germline ends. This CDR3 comprises 14 residues. The V gene's germline CDR1 is MDHEN and CDR2 SYDVKM. In DNA form, the CDR3 reads TGTGCCAGCAGTTTTCCGGGTTCCGCCCGCGGCTACACCTTC. Its translation is CASSFPGSARGYTF.

V gene TRBV3-1 (or the pseudogene TRBV3-2) combines with J gene TRBJ2-1, with 11 nucleotides matching TRBD2. J lost 3 bases, V lost 4 bases, and 2 bases had no gene match. The CDR3 has 15 amino acids. Germline V lookup: CDR1 LGHDT, CDR2 YNNKEL (reference sequence). The CDR3 DNA follows: TGTGCCAGCAGCCCCCTAGCGGGAGGCTACAATGAGCAGTTCTTC. It encodes CASSPLAGGYNEQFF.

The V call is TRBV3-1 (or the pseudogene TRBV3-2), the J call TRBJ2-3; TRBD2 matches at 9 bases. V was pared by 2 bases and J by 11 bases, with 14 bases of the junction left unmatched. Germline V gives CDR1 LGHDT, CDR2 YNNKEL (reference sequence). The CDR3 is 16 residues long. The CDR3 region has the DNA TGTGCCAGCAGCCAATGGACTAGCGCCCAAGGGACTGTGCAGTATTTT. Translating gives CASSQWTSAQGTVQYF.

This clone was found a few times. This chain uses TRBV20-1 with TRBJ2-4; no firm D call. The ends were cut back, 3 bases at V and 3 bases at J, with 15 bases in the middle. Germline V CDR1 and CDR2: DFQATT, SNEGSKA (reference sequence). CDR3 size: 15 residues. CDR3 sequence: CSASPEPSGKNIQYF. The CDR3 nucleotides read TGCAGTGCTAGTCCCGAGCCAAGTGGCAAAAACATTCAGTACTTC.

A few counts support this clone. The chain combines TRBV6-1 with TRBJ1-2; D gene uncertain. The CDR3 extends over 13 amino acids. V was shortened by 2 bases and J by 4 bases, with 8 bases between the two germline ends. CDR1 and CDR2 from the germline V gene are MNHNS and SASEGT. This CDR3 reads CASSEFGSYGYTF. The CDR3 DNA sequence: TGTGCCAGCAGTGAATTTGGGAGCTATGGCTACACCTTC.

The chain combines TRBV9 with TRBJ2-5; the D gene is possibly TRBD1 (6 bases). There are 14 residues in the CDR3. Per the germline V gene, CDR1 is SGDLS and CDR2 is YYNGEE. V was cut by 4 bases and J by 5 bases, with 15 bases left in between. The CDR3 loop reads CASSLNREWETQYF. The CDR3 DNA reads TGTGCCAGCAGCCTTAACAGGGAATGGGAGACCCAGTACTTC.

This chain joins TRBV28 and TRBJ2-1, with D tentatively TRBD2 (6 bases). Germline CDR1 is MDHEN and CDR2 is SYDVKM. The CDR3 contains 11 residues. Trimming shortened V by 2 bases and J by 10 bases, and 6 bases separated the two germline ends. CDR3 nucleotides: TGTGCCAGCAGTTTAGCGGGAGAGCAGTTCTTC. It yields the protein CASSLAGEQFF.

The gene calls are TRBV11-2 and TRBJ2-2; TRBD1 is a possible D gene (6 bases). Germline V gene data show CDR1 as SGHAT and CDR2 as FQNNGV. This CDR3 region has 16 residues. V lost 3 bases to trimming and J lost 3 bases, with 14 bases between them. The CDR3 nucleotides are TGTGCCAGCAGCTTCCTCCCCAAGGGGGACACCGGGGAGCTGTTTTTT. Its protein product is CASSFLPKGDTGELFF.

The V call is TRBV4-1, the J call TRBJ2-7; D unclear. Per germline, CDR1 MGHRA and CDR2 YSYEKL. With 1 base removed from V and 6 bases from J, the gap between germline ends came to 10 bases. The CDR3 extends over 13 amino acids. The CDR3 DNA is TGCGCCAGCAGCCAAGTAAGATCGGGCGAGCAGTACTTC. It yields the protein CASSQVRSGEQYF.

The J gene is TRBJ1-1, the V gene TRBV5-4; 8 nucleotides line up with TRBD1. Trimming removed 4 bases from V and 11 bases from J; junction bases left unmatched: 10. Germline V gives CDR1 SGHNT, CDR2 YYREEE (reference sequence). This CDR3 is built from 13 residues. The chain's CDR3 is CASSRPDREFAFF. The CDR3 DNA is TGTGCCAGCAGCCGACCGGACAGGGAGTTTGCTTTCTTT.

The chain combines TRBV5-4 with TRBJ1-2, with 9 bases that match TRBD1. The CDR3 consists of 13 residues. The V segment lost 4 bases and the J segment 7 bases; nucleotides outside the gene matches: 5. The germline CDR1 and CDR2 sequences are SGHNT and YYREEE (reference sequence). CDR3: CASSLGQGSGYTF. The CDR3 DNA follows: TGTGCCAGCAGCCTGGGACAGGGTAGTGGCTACACCTTC.

The chain has TRBV5-1 and TRBJ2-3, with unresolved D. The CDR3 is made up of 13 amino acids. Trimming took off 4 bases at V and 5 bases at J, with 11 bases between the two ends. Germline-derived CDR1 and CDR2 are SGHRS and YFSETQ. The CDR3 reads CASSPGIVDTQYF. DNA of the CDR3: TGCGCCAGCAGCCCAGGAATAGTAGATACGCAGTATTTT.

The gene calls are TRBV19 and TRBJ1-5, with unresolved D. Trimming took 6 bases from V and 11 from J, leaving 20 bases between them. CDR1 LNHDA and CDR2 SQIVND come from the germline V gene (reference sequence). The CDR3 length is 14 residues. The CDR3 nucleotides read TGTGCCAGTAGAACGTCAATGGCCTCGGGTACCCAGCATTTT. Translated, it gives CASRTSMASGTQHF.

J is TRBJ2-5 and V is TRBV18, with D tentatively TRBD1 (5 bases). V was trimmed by 3 bases and J by 2 bases, leaving 10 bases between them. Germline V gene lookup returns CDR1 KGHSH and CDR2 LQKENI. The CDR3 is made up of 14 amino acids. CDR3 in amino acids: CASSPSAGQETQYF. The DNA for the CDR3 is TGTGCCAGCTCACCGTCAGCAGGGCAAGAGACCCAGTACTTC.

Only a few counts were recorded for this clone. The rearrangement joins TRBV6-5 to TRBJ1-2, with D uncertain. Looked up from germline, CDR1 is MNHEY and CDR2 is SVGAGI. The CDR3 spans 16 residues. V was clipped by 0 bases and J by 2 bases, with 13 bases between them. Here the CDR3 reads CASSYSFLGGNYGYTF. In DNA, the CDR3 is TGTGCCAGCAGTTACTCGTTCCTCGGCGGCAACTATGGCTACACCTTC.

The chain has TRBV18 and TRBJ1-1; no clear D gene. V lost 5 bases to trimming and J lost 1 base, with 17 bases between them. The germline V gene encodes CDR1 KGHSH and CDR2 LQKENI. CDR3 size: 16 residues. In DNA, the CDR3 is TGTGCCAGCTCATCAAGTGCGGGCCATCCGAACACTGAAGCTTTCTTT. The encoded protein is CASSSSAGHPNTEAFF.

The chain uses TRBV28 and TRBJ1-5; D is unresolved. The germline V gene encodes CDR1 MDHEN and CDR2 SYDVKM. CDR3 length: 12 residues. V dropped 3 bases and J dropped 7 bases, with 7 bases sitting between them. CDR3: CASSLIRQPQHF. CDR3 DNA sequence: TGTGCCAGCAGTTTGATCAGACAGCCCCAGCATTTT.

This chain joins TRBV6-1 and TRBJ2-7; D possibly corresponds to TRBD2 (5 bases). The CDR3 runs 15 residues. Between the trimmed V and J ends, which lost 3 bases and 4 bases, there was a span of 16 bases. Germline values: CDR1 MNHNS, CDR2 SASEGT. The DNA for the CDR3 is TGTGCCAGCAGTGACCTGACTACCGAGAATTACGAGCAGTACGTC. This sequence encodes CASSDLTTENYEQYV.

This sequence joins TRBV7-3 and TRBJ2-1; D is uncertain. The V end was cut by 0 bases, the J end by 3 bases, with 18 bases between. The length of the CDR3 is 18 residues. Germline lookup yields CDR1 SGHTA and CDR2 FQGTGA. In nucleotides, the CDR3 is TGTGCCAGCAGCTTAACGTTAATGGGCTCGCTGTACTACAATGAGCAGTTCTTC. It specifies CASSLTLMGSLYYNEQFF.